This record concerns one TCR beta chain sequence. Its antigen remains unknown. This sample was included in a study of beta chain features in type 1 diabetes. Across the study: Researchers looked at roughly 110 million sorted cells across all samples. Study-wide results and limits: Patients with type 1 diabetes carried fewer insertions and had more deletions at their VDJ junctions. In patients and controls equally, PCR might favor templates that are shorter. Moderate but significant shortening of TCRB CDR3s was recorded in all four CD4+ subsets from Type 1 diabetes patients. A greater similarity of naive, central memory and Treg TCRB repertoires was seen among patients than among healthy donors.

Deletions cut 1 base from V and 1 base from J, with 4 bases between. CDR1 SEHNR and CDR2 FQNEAQ come from the germline V gene (reference sequence). The CDR3 extends over 14 amino acids. Of the isolated RNA, all was reverse transcribed, and so the sequenced material was expressed TCRB transcripts. Libraries were prepared by immunoSEQ multiplex PCR; TCRdb keeps only in-frame clonotypes and omits some of them. This sample carries some 200,000 clones, 16% of them seen once, and the ten largest clones take approximately 0.087%. The sequencing sample was made of naive CD4+ T cells from blood. The chain links TRBV7-9 to TRBJ2-2; D ambiguous. This sequence was found in a man aged 25 to 40 with type 1 diabetes. The CDR3, as DNA: TGTGCCAGCAGCTTAGTGGTGAACACCGGGGAGCTGTTTTTT. Translated: CASSLVVNTGELFF.